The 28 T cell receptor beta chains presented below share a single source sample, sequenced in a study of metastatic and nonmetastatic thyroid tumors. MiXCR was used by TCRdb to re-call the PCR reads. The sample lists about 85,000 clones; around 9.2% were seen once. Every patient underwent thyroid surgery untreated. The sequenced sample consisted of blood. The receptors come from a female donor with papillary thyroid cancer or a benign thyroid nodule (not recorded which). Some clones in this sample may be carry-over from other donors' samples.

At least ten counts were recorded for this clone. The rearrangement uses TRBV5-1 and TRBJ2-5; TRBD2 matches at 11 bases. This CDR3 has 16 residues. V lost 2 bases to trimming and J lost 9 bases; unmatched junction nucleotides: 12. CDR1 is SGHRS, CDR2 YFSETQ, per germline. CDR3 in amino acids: CASSFGGTSGQRAQYF. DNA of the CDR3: TGCGCCAGCAGCTTTGGGGGGACTAGCGGACAACGGGCCCAGTACTTC.

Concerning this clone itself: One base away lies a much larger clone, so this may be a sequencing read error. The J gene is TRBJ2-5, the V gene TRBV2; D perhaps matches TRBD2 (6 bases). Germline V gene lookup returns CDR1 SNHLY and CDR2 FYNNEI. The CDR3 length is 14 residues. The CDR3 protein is CASREEEGQEAQYF. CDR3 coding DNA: TGTGCCAGCAGGGAGGAGGAGGGCCAAGAGGCCCAGTACTTC.

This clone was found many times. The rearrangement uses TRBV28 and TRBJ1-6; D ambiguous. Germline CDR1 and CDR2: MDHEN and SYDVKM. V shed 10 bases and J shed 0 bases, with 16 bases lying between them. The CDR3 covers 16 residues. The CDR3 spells CATMRAESSYNSPLHF. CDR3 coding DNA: TGTGCCACAATGCGGGCAGAGAGCTCCTATAATTCACCCCTCCACTTT.

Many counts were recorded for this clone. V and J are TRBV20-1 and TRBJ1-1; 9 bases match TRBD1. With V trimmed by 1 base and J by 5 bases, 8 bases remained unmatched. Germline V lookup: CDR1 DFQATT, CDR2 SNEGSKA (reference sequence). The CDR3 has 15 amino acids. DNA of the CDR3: TGCAGTGCTAGAGGCCAACAGGGGGCAAGGACTGAAGCTTTCTTT. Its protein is CSARGQQGARTEAFF.

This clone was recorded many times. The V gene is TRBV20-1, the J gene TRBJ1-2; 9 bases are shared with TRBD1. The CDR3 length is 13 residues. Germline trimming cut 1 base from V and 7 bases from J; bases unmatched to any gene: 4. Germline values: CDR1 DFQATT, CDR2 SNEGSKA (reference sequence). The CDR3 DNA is TGCAGTGCTAGAGCCTGGGACAGGGTTGGCTACACCTTC. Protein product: CSARAWDRVGYTF.

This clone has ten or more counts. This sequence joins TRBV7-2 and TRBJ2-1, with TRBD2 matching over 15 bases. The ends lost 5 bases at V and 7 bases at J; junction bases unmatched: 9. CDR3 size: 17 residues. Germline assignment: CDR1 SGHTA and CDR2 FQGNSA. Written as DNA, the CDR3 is TGTGCCAGCAGCCCCAGGACTAGCGGGGGGGCTCGGAATGAGCAGTTCTTC. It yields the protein CASSPRTSGGARNEQFF. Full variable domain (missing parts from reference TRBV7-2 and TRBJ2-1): GAGVSQSPSNKVTEKGKDVELRCDPISGHTALYWYRQSLGQGLEFLIYFQGNSAPDKSGLPSDRFSAERTGGSVSTLTIQRTQQEDSAVYLCASSPRTSGGARNEQFFGPGTRLTVL.

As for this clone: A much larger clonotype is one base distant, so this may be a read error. The CDR3, as DNA: TGTGCCAGTAGGGGACAGCTCAATCATCCCCAGCATTTT. Residues: CASRGQLNHPQHF. The chain is built from TRBV19 and TRBJ1-5, with 7 bases matching TRBD1. This CDR3 is 13 amino acids long. Germline V lookup: CDR1 LNHDA, CDR2 SQIVND (reference sequence).

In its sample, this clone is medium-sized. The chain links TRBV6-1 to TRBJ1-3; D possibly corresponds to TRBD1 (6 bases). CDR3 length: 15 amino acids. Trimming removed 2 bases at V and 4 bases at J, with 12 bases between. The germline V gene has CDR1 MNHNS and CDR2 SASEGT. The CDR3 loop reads CASSESQGGGNTIYF. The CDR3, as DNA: TGTGCCAGCAGTGAATCACAGGGAGGAGGAAACACCATATATTTT.

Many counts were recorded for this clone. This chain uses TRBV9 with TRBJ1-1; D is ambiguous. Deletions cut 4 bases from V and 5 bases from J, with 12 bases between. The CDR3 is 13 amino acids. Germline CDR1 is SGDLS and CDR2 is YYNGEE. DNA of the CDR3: TGTGCCAGCAGCCCTGGCAGTGCAACTGAAGCTTTCTTT. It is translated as CASSPGSATEAFF.

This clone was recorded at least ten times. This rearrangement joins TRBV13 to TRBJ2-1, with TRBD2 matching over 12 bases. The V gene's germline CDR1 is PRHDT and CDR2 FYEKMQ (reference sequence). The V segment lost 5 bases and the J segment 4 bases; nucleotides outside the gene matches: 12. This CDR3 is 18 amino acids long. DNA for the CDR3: TGTGCCAGCAGCCCCGCCGGGGTACTAGCGGGGGGTTACAATGAGCAGTTCTTC. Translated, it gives CASSPAGVLAGGYNEQFF.

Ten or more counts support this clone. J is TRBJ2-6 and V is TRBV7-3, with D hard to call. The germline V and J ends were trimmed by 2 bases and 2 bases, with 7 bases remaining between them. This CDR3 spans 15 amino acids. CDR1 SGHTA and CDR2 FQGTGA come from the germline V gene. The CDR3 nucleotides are TGTGCCAGCAGCTTAGGGGTTACTGGGGCCAACGTCCTGACTTTC. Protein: CASSLGVTGANVLTF.

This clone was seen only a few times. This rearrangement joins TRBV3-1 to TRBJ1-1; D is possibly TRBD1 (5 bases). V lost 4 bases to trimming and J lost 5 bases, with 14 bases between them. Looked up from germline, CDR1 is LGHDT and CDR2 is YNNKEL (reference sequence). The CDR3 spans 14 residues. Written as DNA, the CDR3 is TGTGCCAGCAGCCGGGGGGGAAGAGGGACTGAAGCTTTCTTT. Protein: CASSRGGRGTEAFF. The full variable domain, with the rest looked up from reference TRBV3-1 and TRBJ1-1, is DTAVSQTPKYLVTQMGNDKSIKCEQNLGHDTMYWYKQDSKKFLKIMFSYNNKELIINETVPNRFSPKSPDKAHLNLHINSLELGDSAVYFCASSRGGRGTEAFFGQGTRLTVV.

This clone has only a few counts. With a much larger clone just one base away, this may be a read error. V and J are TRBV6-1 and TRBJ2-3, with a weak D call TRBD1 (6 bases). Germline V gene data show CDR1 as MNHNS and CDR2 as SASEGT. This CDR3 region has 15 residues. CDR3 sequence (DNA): TGCGCCAGCAGTTACCGGGACACCAGCACAGATACGCAGTATTTT. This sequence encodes CASSYRDTSTDTQYF.

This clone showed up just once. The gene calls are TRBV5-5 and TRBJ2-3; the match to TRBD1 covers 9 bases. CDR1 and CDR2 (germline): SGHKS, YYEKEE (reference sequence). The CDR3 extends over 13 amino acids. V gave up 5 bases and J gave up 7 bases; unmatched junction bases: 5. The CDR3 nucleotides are TGTGCCAGCAGGGACAGGGGTGCATATACGCAGTATTTT. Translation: CASRDRGAYTQYF.

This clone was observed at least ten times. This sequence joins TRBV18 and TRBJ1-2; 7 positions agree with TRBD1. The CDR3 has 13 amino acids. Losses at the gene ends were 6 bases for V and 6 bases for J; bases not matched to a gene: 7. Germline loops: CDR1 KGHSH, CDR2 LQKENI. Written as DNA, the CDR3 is TGTGCCAGCTCGTTTCAGGGGGGCAATGGCTACACCTTC. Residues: CASSFQGGNGYTF.

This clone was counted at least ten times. The CDR3 spells CASSQGASSPLHF. DNA of the CDR3: TGTGCCAGCAGCCAGGGGGCTAGTTCACCCCTCCACTTT. This chain links TRBV16 with TRBJ1-6; D is perhaps TRBD1 (6 bases). Per the germline V gene, CDR1 is KGHSY and CDR2 is FQNENV. The V end lost 3 bases, the J end lost 9 bases, and 9 bases lay between the germline ends. There are 13 residues in the CDR3.

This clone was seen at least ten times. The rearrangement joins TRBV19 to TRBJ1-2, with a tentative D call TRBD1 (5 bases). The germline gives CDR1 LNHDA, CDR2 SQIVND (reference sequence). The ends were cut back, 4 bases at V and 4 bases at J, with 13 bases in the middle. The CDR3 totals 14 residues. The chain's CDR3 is CASSTHGGSYGYTF. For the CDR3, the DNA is TGTGCCAGTAGTACCCACGGGGGGTCCTATGGCTACACCTTC.

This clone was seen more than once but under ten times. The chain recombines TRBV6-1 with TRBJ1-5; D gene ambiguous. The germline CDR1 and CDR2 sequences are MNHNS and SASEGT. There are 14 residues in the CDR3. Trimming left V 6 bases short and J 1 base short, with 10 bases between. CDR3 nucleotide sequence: TGTGCCAGCAGCAACCCCGGGAGCAATCAGCCCCAGCATTTT. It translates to CASSNPGSNQPQHF.

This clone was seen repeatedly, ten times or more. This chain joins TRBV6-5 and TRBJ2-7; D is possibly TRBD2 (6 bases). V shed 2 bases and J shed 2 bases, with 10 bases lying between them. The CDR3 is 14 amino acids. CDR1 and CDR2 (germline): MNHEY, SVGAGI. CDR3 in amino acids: CASSYRGLPYEQYF. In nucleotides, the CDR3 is TGTGCCAGCAGTTACAGGGGACTCCCCTACGAGCAGTACTTC.

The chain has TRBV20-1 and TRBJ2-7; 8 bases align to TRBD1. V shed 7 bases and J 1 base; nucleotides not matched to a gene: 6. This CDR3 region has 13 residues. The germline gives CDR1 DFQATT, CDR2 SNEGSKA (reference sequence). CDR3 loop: CSGRGQASYEQYF. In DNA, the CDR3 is TGCAGTGGGAGGGGACAGGCATCCTACGAGCAGTACTTC.

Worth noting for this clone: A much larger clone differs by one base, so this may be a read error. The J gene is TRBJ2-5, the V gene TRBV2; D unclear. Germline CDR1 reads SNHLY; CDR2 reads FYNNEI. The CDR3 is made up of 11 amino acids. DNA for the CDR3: TGTGCCAGCAGTCCCAAGAAGACCCAGCACTTC. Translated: CASSPKKTQHF.

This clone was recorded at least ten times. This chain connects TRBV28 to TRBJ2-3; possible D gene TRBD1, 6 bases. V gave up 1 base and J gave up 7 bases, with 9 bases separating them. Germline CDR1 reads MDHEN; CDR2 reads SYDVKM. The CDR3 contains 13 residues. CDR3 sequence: CASSLSQGNTQYF. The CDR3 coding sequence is TGTGCCAGCAGTTTATCTCAGGGGAATACGCAGTATTTT.

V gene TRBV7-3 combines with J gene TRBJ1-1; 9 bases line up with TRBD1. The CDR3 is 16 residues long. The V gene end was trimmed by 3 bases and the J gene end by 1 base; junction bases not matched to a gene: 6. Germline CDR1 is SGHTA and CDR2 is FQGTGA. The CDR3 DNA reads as TGTGCCAGCAGCTTGGCGGGACAGGGCAAGAACACTGAAGCTTTCTTT. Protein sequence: CASSLAGQGKNTEAFF.

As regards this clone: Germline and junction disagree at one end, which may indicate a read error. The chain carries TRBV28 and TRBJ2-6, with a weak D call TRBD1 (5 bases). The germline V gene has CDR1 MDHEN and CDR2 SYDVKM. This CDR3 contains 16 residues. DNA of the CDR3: TGTGCCAGCAGCCCACAGACATTAACTGGGGCTAACGTCCTGACTTTC. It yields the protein CASSPQTLTGANVLTF.

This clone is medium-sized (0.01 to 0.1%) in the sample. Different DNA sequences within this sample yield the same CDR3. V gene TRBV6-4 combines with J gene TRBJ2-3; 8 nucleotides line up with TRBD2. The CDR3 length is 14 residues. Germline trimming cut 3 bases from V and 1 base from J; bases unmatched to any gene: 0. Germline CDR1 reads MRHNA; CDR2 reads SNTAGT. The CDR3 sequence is CASSERGGTDTQYF. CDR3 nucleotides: TGTGCCAGCAGTGAGCGGGGGGGCACAGATACGCAGTATTTT.

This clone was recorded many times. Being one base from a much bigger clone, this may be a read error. CDR3 region: CAGGNRGAYEQYF. DNA of the CDR3: TGTGCCGGCGGGAACAGGGGCGCCTACGAGCAGTACTTC. J is TRBJ2-7 and V is TRBV27; perhaps TRBD1 as D (7 bases). The germline V and J ends were trimmed by 11 bases and 2 bases, with 16 bases remaining between them. The CDR3 is 13 amino acids. Germline CDR1 reads MNHEY; CDR2 reads SMNVEV (reference sequence).

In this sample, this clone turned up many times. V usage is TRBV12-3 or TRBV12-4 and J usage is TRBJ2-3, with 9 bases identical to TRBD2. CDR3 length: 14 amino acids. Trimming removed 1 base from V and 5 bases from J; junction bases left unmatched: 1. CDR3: CASSLGSGGDTQYF. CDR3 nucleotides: TGTGCCAGCAGTTTAGGTAGCGGGGGAGATACGCAGTATTTT.

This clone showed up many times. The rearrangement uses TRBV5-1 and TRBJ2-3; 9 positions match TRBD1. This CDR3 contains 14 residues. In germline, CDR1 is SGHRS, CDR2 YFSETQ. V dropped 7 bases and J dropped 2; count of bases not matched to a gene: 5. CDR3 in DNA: TGCGCCAGCGTACAGGGGGCCGACACAGATACGCAGTATTTT. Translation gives CASVQGADTDTQYF.